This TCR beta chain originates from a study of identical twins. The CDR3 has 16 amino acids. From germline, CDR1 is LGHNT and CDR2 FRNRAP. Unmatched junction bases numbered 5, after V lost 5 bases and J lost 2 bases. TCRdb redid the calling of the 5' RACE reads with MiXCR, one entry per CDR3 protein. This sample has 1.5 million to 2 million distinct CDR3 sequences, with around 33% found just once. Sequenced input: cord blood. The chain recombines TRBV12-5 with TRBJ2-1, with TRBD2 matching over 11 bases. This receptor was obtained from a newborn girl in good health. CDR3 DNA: TGTGCTAGTGGTCCGGGACTAGCGGCCCCCTACAATGAGCAGTTCTTC. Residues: CASGPGLAAPYNEQFF.